This T cell receptor (beta chain) was captured by sequencing in a study of blood T cell repertoires in COVID-19. As for the study in general: Acute and convalescent COVID-19 specimens originated in the United States, Italy and Spain. From T cells, B-cell-depleted T cells, or PBMCs came the material, which was cDNA or gDNA.

Authors' analysis steps: By means of reference gene primer amplification, nucleated cell counts were estimated. Profiled with immunoSEQ multiplex PCR; TCRdb holds only in-frame clones, not every one. V, J and clone size reflect that table, while D and trimming were determined from the DNA. This table holds roughly 190,000 clones, around 94% found once. Patients in Seattle were enrolled during active infection, then followed longitudinally. Germline V gene data show CDR1 as MNHEY and CDR2 as SVGAGI. CDR3 length: 16 residues. Trimming stripped 2 bases from V and 5 bases from J, with 17 bases between. The sequence derives from a man younger than 40 with COVID-19, enrolled during active disease. Sequencing was performed on peripheral blood. The V call is TRBV6-5, the J call TRBJ2-3, with D perhaps matching TRBD2 (5 bases). The CDR3 bases are TGTGCCAGCAGTTACCGAGGACCCAAAGAGGGAGATACGCAGTATTTT. It specifies CASSYRGPKEGDTQYF.